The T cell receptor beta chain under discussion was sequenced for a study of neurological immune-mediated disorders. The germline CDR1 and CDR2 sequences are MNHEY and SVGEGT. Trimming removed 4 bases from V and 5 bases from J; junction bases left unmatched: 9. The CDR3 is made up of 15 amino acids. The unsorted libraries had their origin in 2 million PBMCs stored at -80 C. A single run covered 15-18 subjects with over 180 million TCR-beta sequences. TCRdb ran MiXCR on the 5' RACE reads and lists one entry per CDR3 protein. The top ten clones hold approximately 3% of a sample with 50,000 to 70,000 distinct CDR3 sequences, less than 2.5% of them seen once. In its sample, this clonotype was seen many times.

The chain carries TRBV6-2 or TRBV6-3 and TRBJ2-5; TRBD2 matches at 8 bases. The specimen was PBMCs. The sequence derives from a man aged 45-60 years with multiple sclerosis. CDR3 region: CASSLAGGARETQYF. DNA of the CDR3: TGTGCCAGCAGTTTGGCCGGGGGGGCTCGTGAGACCCAGTACTTC.